This T cell receptor (beta chain) was profiled in a study of Graves' ophthalmopathy and Graves' hyperthyroidism. General study points: Predictions made by the model for ophthalmopathy progression reached 55% to 71% sensitivity and 72% to 85% specificity.

With respect to this clonotype: Its target is not known.

The TCR beta CDR3 regions underwent amplification from RNA transcripts. First-round RT-PCR employed HTBI primers, with a second-round multiplex PCR after it. TCRdb re-analysed the multiplex PCR reads in MiXCR, keeping a single row per CDR3 protein. This sample has 260,000 or so distinct CDR3 sequences; 45% occur once, and the top ten carry less than 60%. Every ophthalmopathy donor presented moderate-to-severe activity, CAS ≥3, NOSPECS ≥4 and duration under 3 months. The starting material, about 9.5 ml of fresh peripheral blood, provided the PBMCs. The receptor's source is an adult man with Graves' ophthalmopathy. Material: peripheral blood.

CDR3 nucleotides: TGTGCCAGCAGTGCCCAGGCCAAAAACATTCAGTACTTC. Amino acid sequence: CASSAQAKNIQYF. J is TRBJ2-4 and V is TRBV12-3 or TRBV12-4; D is unresolved. This CDR3 has 13 amino acids. The V end lost 5 bases, the J end lost 1 base, and 6 bases lay between the germline ends.